A single sample is the source of the 14 T cell receptor beta chains below, sequenced in a study of shared T cell receptors in the human thymus. Generated by immunoSEQ multiplex PCR, the TCRdb table keeps only in-frame clones and is missing some. The sample contains roughly 700,000 clones, approximately 90% of which appear only once. This sample also belongs to another study, concerning human thymus T cells.

Specimen: thymocytes. All receptors derive from a boy under two years old with a congenital heart defect.

This rearrangement joins TRBV25-1 to TRBJ2-7; the match to TRBD1 covers 9 bases. The CDR3 loop spans 15 amino acids. Unmatched junction bases numbered 9, after V lost 7 bases and J lost 2 bases. CDR1 and CDR2 (germline): MGHDK, SYGVNS. The CDR3 spells CASNPRDRVPYEQYF. The CDR3 DNA is TGTGCCAGCAACCCACGGGACAGGGTCCCCTACGAGCAGTACTTC.

This clone came up a few times. This chain uses TRBV4-3 with TRBJ2-7; TRBD2 matches 11 bases. Germline assignment: CDR1 LGHNA and CDR2 YSLEER. This CDR3 has 15 residues. V lost 3 bases to trimming and J lost 4 bases; unmatched junction nucleotides: 5. The CDR3 region is CASSQLAGGRYEQYF. The CDR3 DNA sequence: TGCGCCAGCAGCCAGTTAGCGGGAGGGCGATACGAGCAGTACTTC.

J is TRBJ2-7 and V is TRBV7-9, with D possibly matching TRBD1 (6 bases). This CDR3 has 15 residues. The germline gives CDR1 SEHNR, CDR2 FQNEAQ (reference sequence). The ends were cut back, 2 bases at V and 1 base at J, with 12 bases in the middle. In DNA form, the CDR3 reads TGTGCCAGCAGCTTACGGCAGGGGCGGTCCTACGAGCAGTACTTC. It codes for CASSLRQGRSYEQYF.

The chain joins TRBV5-1 to TRBJ2-5; 8 bases align to TRBD2. Germline trimming cut 5 bases from V and 5 bases from J; bases unmatched to any gene: 11. Per germline, CDR1 SGHRS and CDR2 YFSETQ. There are 15 residues in the CDR3. CDR3 DNA: TGCGCCAGCAGTGGGAGCGGGAGTGGCATCGAGACCCAGTACTTC. Its protein is CASSGSGSGIETQYF.

The genes are TRBV5-4 and TRBJ1-3, with 9 positions matching TRBD1. From germline, CDR1 is SGHNT and CDR2 YYREEE (reference sequence). V was clipped by 0 bases and J by 1 base; unmatched bases: 2. CDR3 length: 16 amino acids. CDR3 loop: CASSLDGTGSGNTIYF. As DNA, the CDR3 is TGTGCCAGCAGCTTGGATGGGACAGGGTCTGGAAACACCATATATTTT.

The V call is TRBV28, the J call TRBJ2-7, with 9 bases fitting TRBD1. CDR3 length: 14 residues. Germline V gene data show CDR1 as MDHEN and CDR2 as SYDVKM. Trimming at V came to 7 bases and at J to 2 bases, leaving 6 bases not matched to a gene. The CDR3 spells CASTADRGTYEQYF. The CDR3 bases are TGTGCCAGCACCGCGGACAGGGGTACCTACGAGCAGTACTTC. Looking up the rest from reference TRBV28 and TRBJ2-7 gives the full variable domain: DVKVTQSSRYLVKRTGEKVFLECVQDMDHENMFWYRQDPGLGLRLIYFSYDVKMKEKGDIPEGYSVSREKKERFSLILESASTNQTSMYLCASTADRGTYEQYFGPGTRLTVT.

J is TRBJ2-7 and V is TRBV11-2; 9 bases align to TRBD2. J gave up 3 bases and V 3 bases, and 3 bases lay outside the gene matches. CDR1 SGHAT and CDR2 FQNNGV come from the germline V gene. The CDR3 length is 14 residues. In DNA form, the CDR3 reads TGTGCCAGCAGCTTCGGACTAGCGAGCTACGAGCAGTACTTC. It yields the protein CASSFGLASYEQYF.

The chain is built from TRBV30 and TRBJ2-7, with D unclear. This CDR3 is built from 14 residues. Germline CDR1 is GTSNPN and CDR2 is SVGIG (reference sequence). Deletions cut 2 bases from V and 4 bases from J, with 15 bases between. The CDR3 loop is CAWSPGTWWYEQYF. CDR3 coding DNA: TGTGCCTGGAGTCCAGGTACATGGTGGTACGAGCAGTACTTC.

This chain connects TRBV5-8 to TRBJ2-7; D remains ambiguous. From germline, CDR1 is SGHTS and CDR2 YDEGEE. The CDR3 is made up of 11 amino acids. V lost 4 bases, J lost 4 bases, and 6 bases lay in between. CDR3 DNA: TGTGCCAGCAGCCAACAATACGAGCAGTACTTC. This codes for CASSQQYEQYF.

The chain combines TRBV4-3 with TRBJ1-2, with TRBD1 matching 7 bases. Germline lookup yields CDR1 LGHNA and CDR2 YSLEER. There are 18 residues in the CDR3. V lost 5 bases to trimming and J lost 6 bases; unmatched junction nucleotides: 21. The DNA for the CDR3 is TGCGCCAGCAGCACGATCTACCGGGACAGTCATCTTTGCGATGGCTACACCTTC. Its translation: CASSTIYRDSHLCDGYTF.

The chain's CDR3 is CASSLQTRLAETQYF. CDR3 DNA: TGTGCCAGCAGCTTGCAAACGCGACTAGCGGAGACCCAGTACTTC. The chain carries TRBV5-6 and TRBJ2-5; 8 bases line up with TRBD2. In germline, CDR1 is SGHDT, CDR2 YYEEEE. The V segment lost 1 base and the J segment 5 bases; nucleotides outside the gene matches: 7. The CDR3 loop spans 15 amino acids.

This clone was counted a single time. This chain uses TRBV7-8 with TRBJ2-4; 9 bases agree with TRBD2. The trim removed 1 base at V and 8 bases at J, leaving 15 bases unmatched. CDR3 length: 18 amino acids. CDR1 is SGHVS, CDR2 FQNEAQ, per germline. CDR3 DNA sequence: TGTGCCAGCAGCTTAGAGAGACTAGCGGCTTTCGAGGAAGACATTCAGTACTTC. It translates to CASSLERLAAFEEDIQYF.

V usage is TRBV10-2 and J usage is TRBJ2-7; 13 nucleotides align to TRBD2. The junction had 5 bases not matched to a gene; V was cut back by 0 bases and J by 0 bases. Germline CDR1 reads WSHSY; CDR2 reads SAAADI. CDR3 length: 18 amino acids. Here the CDR3 DNA reads TGCGCCAGCAGTGAGTCTGGGACTAGCGGGGAAAGCTCCTACGAGCAGTACTTC. Its protein is CASSESGTSGESSYEQYF.

Only one count was recorded for this clone. The chain carries TRBV6-6 and TRBJ2-7; 7 nucleotides align to TRBD1. V lost 5 bases to trimming and J lost 6 bases; unmatched junction nucleotides: 4. In germline, CDR1 is MNHNY, CDR2 SVGAGI (reference sequence). The CDR3 is made up of 12 amino acids. The CDR3 region has the DNA TGTGCCAGCAGTAATGACAGGGCCGAGCAGTACTTC. It yields the protein CASSNDRAEQYF.